This TCR beta chain was observed in a study of OX40 agonist ivuxolimab in advanced cancers. Background on the study: Ivuxolimab, an agonist antibody against OX40 (CD134), was given to patients. Whole-study results and caveats: Circulating CD4+ and CD8+ T cells showed clonal expansion by week 6 at 0.1 to 3.0 mg/kg. Antigen specificity was not determined for the expanded peripheral T cells.

Profiled with immunoSEQ multiplex PCR; TCRdb holds only in-frame clones, not every one. Here the sample spans around 37,000 clones, about 82% being singletons. This clone appeared a few times. The antigen is undetermined. Losses at the gene ends were 0 bases for V and 7 bases for J; bases not matched to a gene: 11. Germline assignment: CDR1 SGHTA and CDR2 FQGTGA. The CDR3 sequence is 17 residues long. This sequence originates from an adult with an advanced solid tumor such as melanoma, head and neck, liver or kidney cancer. The gene calls are TRBV7-3 and TRBJ2-5; 10 positions agree with TRBD1. Sequencing used CD4+ or CD8+ T cells sorted from blood, obtained in a trial of the OX40 agonist ivuxolimab. DNA of the CDR3: TGTGCCAGCAGCTTAACCGGGACAGGGGCACGGGGTGGGACCCAGTACTTC. Its translation: CASSLTGTGARGGTQYF.